These 21 T cell receptor beta chains share one sample of origin, sequenced in a study of blood T cell repertoires in COVID-19. Generated by immunoSEQ multiplex PCR, the TCRdb table keeps only in-frame clones and is missing some. The sample shows 55,000 to 85,000 clones, roughly 84% of them seen only once. The specimen sequenced was peripheral blood. Receptors originate from a woman younger than 35 with acute or convalescent COVID-19.

This sequence joins TRBV6-5 and TRBJ2-7; TRBD1 matches at 9 bases. Germline V gene lookup returns CDR1 MNHEY and CDR2 SVGAGI. The CDR3 is 13 amino acids. V trimming: 10 bases; J trimming: 3 bases; junction bases outside the gene matches: 7. The CDR3 DNA sequence: TGTGCCACCGGGACAGGGTGGAACTACGAGCAGTACTTC. This sequence encodes CATGTGWNYEQYF.

In its sample, this clone was seen once. In DNA form, the CDR3 reads TGTGCCAGCAGCTTATTCGCCAGAGGGAATATGGGCTACACCTTC. Translated, it gives CASSLFARGNMGYTF. V usage is TRBV11-2 and J usage is TRBJ1-2; D gene ambiguous. Between the trimmed V and J ends, which lost 2 bases and 8 bases, there was a span of 18 bases. Germline loops: CDR1 SGHAT, CDR2 FQNNGV. The CDR3 extends over 15 amino acids.

The chain carries TRBV6-6 and TRBJ1-1, with unresolved D. V lost 6 bases to trimming and J lost 5 bases, with 16 bases between them. CDR3 size: 14 residues. Germline loops: CDR1 MNHNY, CDR2 SVGAGI (reference sequence). The DNA for the CDR3 is TGTGCCAGCAGGGAAACAGTTGACGGAACTGAAGCTTTCTTT. Translating it yields CASRETVDGTEAFF.

The rearrangement links TRBV4-3 to TRBJ1-1; D is possibly TRBD1 (6 bases). V lost 2 bases and J lost 11, with 15 bases in between. Per germline, CDR1 LGHNA and CDR2 YSLEER. The CDR3 loop spans 13 amino acids. CDR3 protein: CASSQWGGRGAFF. CDR3 sequence (DNA): TGCGCCAGCAGCCAATGGGGGGGCCGCGGGGCTTTCTTT.

This clone has more than one count but fewer than ten. The rearrangement links TRBV6-2 or TRBV6-3 to TRBJ1-5, with D unresolved. The CDR3 runs to 14 residues. The germline CDR1 and CDR2 sequences are MNHEY and SVGEGT. Trimming removed 4 bases from V and 2 bases from J, with 9 bases in between. CDR3 nucleotides: TGTGCCAGCAGTTCTAGTGCCGGCAATCAGCCCCAGCATTTT. Translation: CASSSSAGNQPQHF.

The gene calls are TRBV5-1 and TRBJ2-3; 9 nucleotides align to TRBD2. The V segment lost 0 bases and the J segment 0 bases; nucleotides outside the gene matches: 5. The CDR3 is made up of 17 amino acids. Germline V gene sequence: CDR1 SGHRS, CDR2 YFSETQ. The CDR3 region has the DNA TGCGCCAGCAGCTTGGGGCTAGCGGGGCGAAGCACAGATACGCAGTATTTT. It yields the protein CASSLGLAGRSTDTQYF.

A single count supports this clone. The rearrangement joins TRBV7-2 to TRBJ2-3; 12 nucleotides match TRBD2. V lost 6 bases to trimming and J lost 6 bases; unmatched junction nucleotides: 7. Germline V gene lookup returns CDR1 SGHTA and CDR2 FQGNSA. The CDR3 extends over 15 amino acids. Here the CDR3 reads CASRPGLAGLDTQYF. The CDR3 DNA reads TGTGCCAGCAGACCGGGACTAGCGGGTCTCGATACGCAGTATTTT.

The CDR3 loop reads CASSAGLGYETQYF. Here the CDR3 DNA reads TGTGCCAGCAGTGCCGGGTTAGGATACGAGACCCAGTACTTC. The genes are TRBV2 and TRBJ2-5; no clear D. Germline V gene lookup returns CDR1 SNHLY and CDR2 FYNNEI. Trimming removed 4 bases at V and 5 bases at J, with 14 bases between. CDR3 size: 14 residues. Combining the CDR3 with reference TRBV2 and TRBJ2-5 gives the whole variable domain EPEVTQTPSHQVTQMGQEVILRCVPISNHLYFYWYRQILGQKVEFLVSFYNNEISEKSEIFDDQFSVERPDGSNFTLKIRSTKLEDSAMYFCASSAGLGYETQYFGPGTRLLVL.

The chain employs TRBV5-6 and TRBJ2-1; D call uncertain. The CDR3 extends over 14 amino acids. Germline loops: CDR1 SGHDT, CDR2 YYEEEE. V lost 2 bases and J 5 bases, leaving 11 bases between the germline ends. CDR3 DNA: TGTGCCAGCAGCTTCGGGTTCAGAAACAATGAGCAGTTCTTC. Residues: CASSFGFRNNEQFF.

This chain links TRBV28 with TRBJ1-1, with D possibly being TRBD1 (6 bases). Germline V gene lookup returns CDR1 MDHEN and CDR2 SYDVKM. Trimming removed 5 bases at V and 5 bases at J, with 15 bases between. This CDR3 has 14 amino acids. CDR3 sequence reads: CASSQSPQGTEAFF. The CDR3 nucleotides read TGTGCCAGCAGTCAATCGCCACAGGGTACTGAAGCTTTCTTT.

This chain links TRBV5-1 with TRBJ2-5; D gene unclear. CDR3 size: 14 residues. Trimming removed 4 bases from V and 3 bases from J, with 13 bases in between. Germline V gives CDR1 SGHRS, CDR2 YFSETQ. CDR3 amino acids: CASSTPPNEETQYF. As DNA, the CDR3 is TGCGCCAGCAGCACCCCCCCTAATGAAGAGACCCAGTACTTC. The complete variable domain, with remaining parts taken from reference TRBV5-1 and TRBJ2-5, reads KAGVTQTPRYLIKTRGQQVTLSCSPISGHRSVSWYQQTPGQGLQFLFEYFSETQRNKGNFPGRFSGRQFSNSRSEMNVSTLELGDSALYLCASSTPPNEETQYFGPGTRLLVL.

This chain links TRBV5-6 with TRBJ2-6, with 8 bases that match TRBD2. CDR1 SGHDT and CDR2 YYEEEE come from the germline V gene. The CDR3 consists of 19 residues. Germline trimming cut 4 bases from V and 0 bases from J; bases unmatched to any gene: 12. In nucleotides, the CDR3 is TGTGCCAGCAGCGACCTCGCTAGCGGGCGGACCTCTGGGGCCAACGTCCTGACTTTC. As protein: CASSDLASGRTSGANVLTF.

This clone occurred once. The DNA of the CDR3 is TGTGCCAGTATGGGATTAGGGGACACAGATACGCAGTATTTT. Protein: CASMGLGDTDTQYF. This sequence joins TRBV19 and TRBJ2-3; maybe TRBD1 (5 bases). CDR3 length: 14 residues. The germline V gene has CDR1 LNHDA and CDR2 SQIVND (reference sequence). The ends were cut back, 7 bases at V and 2 bases at J, with 13 bases in the middle.

V and J are TRBV7-6 and TRBJ2-1; 13 bases align to TRBD2. From germline, CDR1 is SGHVS and CDR2 FNYEAQ. V was clipped by 5 bases and J by 10 bases; unmatched bases: 8. This CDR3 contains 15 residues. CDR3 nucleotide sequence: TGTGCCAGCAGCCCAAGGACTAGCGGGAGCGGGGAGCAGTTCTTC. Encoded protein: CASSPRTSGSGEQFF.

This clone was picked up one time. The genes are TRBV10-2 and TRBJ1-3; D not resolved. Per germline, CDR1 WSHSY and CDR2 SAAADI. CDR3 size: 13 residues. The germline V and J ends were trimmed by 3 bases and 7 bases, with 10 bases remaining between them. CDR3 bases: TGCGCCAGCAGTGAATCGGGAGGTAACACCATATATTTT. It codes for CASSESGGNTIYF.

V is TRBV4-2 and J is TRBJ1-6, with TRBD1 matching 8 bases. Germline loops: CDR1 LGHNA, CDR2 YNFKEQ. J gave up 5 bases and V 4 bases, and 7 bases lay outside the gene matches. This CDR3 has 16 residues. CDR3 in DNA: TGTGCCAGCAGCCCCGACAGGGGATTCCATAATTCACCCCTCCACTTT. This encodes CASSPDRGFHNSPLHF.

The rearrangement links TRBV29-1 to TRBJ1-3; D call uncertain. V was cut by 8 bases and J by 0 bases, with 17 bases left in between. CDR1 is SQVTM and CDR2 is ANQGSEA in the germline V gene. The CDR3 is made up of 15 amino acids. The CDR3 coding sequence is TGCAGCCCCCCGGGGTTCGGGGTCTCTGGAAACACCATATATTTT. Amino acids: CSPPGFGVSGNTIYF.

This chain uses TRBV7-2 with TRBJ1-5; 8 positions agree with TRBD1. J gave up 5 bases and V 5 bases, and 8 bases lay outside the gene matches. Germline loops: CDR1 SGHTA, CDR2 FQGNSA. The CDR3 is 15 residues long. CDR3 residues: CASSTTGVTYQPQHF. The CDR3 DNA is TGTGCCAGCAGCACGACAGGGGTCACCTATCAGCCCCAGCATTTT. Combining the CDR3 with reference TRBV7-2 and TRBJ1-5 gives the whole variable domain GAGVSQSPSNKVTEKGKDVELRCDPISGHTALYWYRQSLGQGLEFLIYFQGNSAPDKSGLPSDRFSAERTGGSVSTLTIQRTQQEDSAVYLCASSTTGVTYQPQHFGDGTRLSIL.

The gene calls are TRBV6-2 or TRBV6-3 and TRBJ1-1; 8 nucleotides line up with TRBD1. This CDR3 comprises 17 residues. Per the germline V gene, CDR1 is MNHEY and CDR2 is SVGEGT. With V trimmed by 0 bases and J by 1 base, 7 bases remained unmatched. The DNA of the CDR3 is TGTGCCAGCAGTTACTCGTCCCGGGGACAGGAGAACACTGAAGCTTTCTTT. This gives the protein CASSYSSRGQENTEAFF.

There are a few counts of this clone. The chain recombines TRBV7-6 with TRBJ2-5, with D maybe TRBD1 (6 bases). V was trimmed by 6 bases and J by 2 bases, leaving 19 bases between them. Germline CDR1 reads SGHVS; CDR2 reads FNYEAQ. The CDR3 sequence is 16 residues long. The CDR3, as DNA: TGTGCCAGCAGAGTCCGTATTAGACAGGTTCAAGAGACCCAGTACTTC. It is translated as CASRVRIRQVQETQYF.

V is TRBV28 and J is TRBJ2-7; D remains ambiguous. The germline V gene encodes CDR1 MDHEN and CDR2 SYDVKM. The CDR3 extends over 13 amino acids. V was shortened by 3 bases and J by 0 bases, with 6 bases between the two germline ends. The CDR3 is CASSFTSSYEQYF. Written as DNA, the CDR3 is TGTGCCAGCAGTTTTACAAGCTCCTACGAGCAGTACTTC.